This T cell receptor (beta chain) was recovered during a study of patients and donors after allogeneic stem cell transplantation. This clonotype appeared a few times. CDR3 length: 12 residues. Germline CDR1 is SEHNR and CDR2 is FQNEAQ (reference sequence). Trimming removed 5 bases from V and 10 bases from J, with 12 bases in between. TCRdb itself ran the RT-PCR reads through MiXCR, one entry per CDR3 protein. The data show fewer than 500,000 distinct CDR3 sequences, with roughly 17% seen just once and less than 8.5% held by the top ten. The chain couples TRBV7-9 to TRBJ2-1, with D uncertain. The origin of this receptor is a human donor who was either an allogeneic HSCT recipient or a stem cell or donor lymphocyte infusion donor (not recorded which). It is not recorded whose cells these are; they may come from a transplant donor. Sequenced: blood, either unsorted or a sorted T cell fraction (not recorded which). CDR3 coding DNA: TGTGCCAGCAGCCTTATCCCGCCAGAGCAGTTCTTC. The encoded protein is CASSLIPPEQFF.